This TCR beta chain was captured in a study of CD8+ T cells in alopecia areata. Study-level background: Tofacitinib was taken orally by treated patients, and the dose was 5 to 10 mg twice daily. Scalp area affected, as a percentage, set the severity score of treated patients.

Points on this clone: Its antigen is not known.

Trimming pared 4 bases from V and 6 bases from J, leaving 16 bases between. In germline, CDR1 is SQVTM, CDR2 ANQGSEA. This CDR3 contains 14 residues. Treatment meaning: oral pan-JAK inhibitor, 5-10 mg twice daily. Overall study results and limits: While patients received tofacitinib, many expanded lesional clones remained present in scalp and blood. Lesional tissue from the scalp (especially in alopecia totalis/universalis) showed higher clonality than normal scalp.

It was cDNA, reverse transcribed from extracted RNA, that served as the sequencing template. Clones were sequenced by immunoSEQ multiplex PCR, and TCRdb holds only the in-frame ones, with some missing. The sample lists about 150,000 clones; roughly 65% were seen once. The V and J genes are TRBV29-1 and TRBJ2-1; possibly TRBD2 for D (5 bases). Sample: CD4+ T cells sorted from blood, taken at week 4, from a patient treated with tofacitinib. This TCR came from a human donor with alopecia areata. As DNA, the CDR3 is TGCAGCGTTGCACTAGTAAGTTCCCGCAATGAGCAGTTCTTC. Translation: CSVALVSSRNEQFF.